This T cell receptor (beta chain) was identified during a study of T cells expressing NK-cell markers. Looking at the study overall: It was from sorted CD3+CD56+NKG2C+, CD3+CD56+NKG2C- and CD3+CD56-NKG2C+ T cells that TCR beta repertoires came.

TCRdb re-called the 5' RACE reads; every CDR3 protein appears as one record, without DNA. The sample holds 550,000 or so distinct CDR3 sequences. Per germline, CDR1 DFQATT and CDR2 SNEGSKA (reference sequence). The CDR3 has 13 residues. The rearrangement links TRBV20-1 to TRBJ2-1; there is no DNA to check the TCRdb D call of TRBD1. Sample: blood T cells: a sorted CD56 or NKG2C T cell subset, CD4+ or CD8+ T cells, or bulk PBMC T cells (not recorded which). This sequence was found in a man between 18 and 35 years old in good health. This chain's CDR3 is CSAGTDRGLEQFF.